This TCR beta chain was observed in a study of vaccination effects on CD4 cells after COVID-19. Study background: The median interval between the second dose and post-vaccine sampling was 72 days.

To note about this clone: Its cognate antigen is unknown.

TCRdb's table, derived via immunoSEQ multiplex PCR, lists solely in-frame clones and lacks some. The repertoire consists of about 25,000 clones, with around four fifths occurring once and the leading ten covering roughly 21%. Germline CDR1 reads SGHRS; CDR2 reads YFSETQ. The CDR3 loop spans 15 amino acids. V was cut by 1 base and J by 2 bases, with 11 bases left in between. Viral peptide pools were used in the ViraFEST assay to expand antigen-specific CD4+ T cells, and sequencing came afterward. With about 9 days of culture completed, CD4+ T cells were isolated. Participants were given two doses of BNT162b2 or mRNA-1273 vaccine. The study found no prior SARS-CoV-2 infection in the vaccine recipients, who tested negative for nucleocapsid antibodies. For each well, two million PBMC were cultured with about 10 IU/ml IL-2 and around 9 ug/ml peptides. Each culture had half its medium swapped for IL-2 medium on days 3 and 7.

The V call is TRBV5-1, the J call TRBJ2-3; D could derive from TRBD1 or TRBD2 (5 bases each). The clonotype comes from a human donor who received a COVID-19 vaccine. The input for sequencing was CD4+ T cells from PBMCs cultured with HCoV-NL63 spike peptides, taken after COVID-19 vaccination. CDR3 sequence: CASSLWGTYTDTQYF. Written as DNA, the CDR3 is TGCGCCAGCAGCTTGTGGGGGACGTACACAGATACGCAGTATTTT.